This entry features one T cell receptor (beta chain) sequence. Its recognized antigen is unknown. Nothing much larger sits one base from this clone, and base qualities are not available. The sample originates from a study of blood T cell repertoires in COVID-19 (dated by TCRdb to 2020 to 2021). With regard to the full study: The collaborator samples originated in the United States, Italy and Spain and spanned the acute and convalescent phases of COVID-19. The repertoires were made available in a free public database intended to serve as a resource for research on the immune response to SARS-CoV-2. Subjects who had been exposed to COVID-19, were actively infected with it, or had recovered from it provided the deeply sampled blood TCRbeta repertoires that made up the dataset. Samples were obtained from the ongoing ImmuneRACE study (first 160 participants) and from over 1,000 subjects provided by 6 global collaborators. Nearly every sample came with metadata listing a de-identified subject ID, COVID-19 status, age in years and sex. Where HLA class I and class II types were available, the types were taken from metadata supplied by the sample provider, not from assay-based typing. The prospective study material was composed of cDNA or gDNA derived from T cells, B-cell-depleted T cells, or PBMCs.

TCRbeta CDR3 regions were amplified from genomic DNA using the immunoSEQ Assay, a bias-controlled multiplex PCR. On the study's bioinformatics: The number of nucleated cells in each sample was estimated from the amplification of reference gene primers within the assay. To quantify the absolute abundance of each unique TCRbeta CDR3 rearrangement, sequence reads were collapsed and filtered. For each sample, productive Simpson clonality was calculated by taking the square root of Simpson's diversity index across productive rearrangements. The table was pulled from immuneACCESS by TCRdb, which kept in-frame rearrangements only. Such tables lose some clones; where checked, under half of the loss comes from unresolved V genes, and the rest has no known cause. That table gives V, J and clone size, and the DNA gave D and trimming. Here the sample has more than 80,000 clones; about 80% occur a single time. The ten largest clonotypes hold about 2% of the sample.

The collaborating institutions used their own protocols to collect whole blood in K2EDTA tubes. For TCRbeta analysis, collaborators shipped samples as frozen whole blood, isolated PBMCs, or DNA extracted from either of those sample types. Cut back by 2 bases and 10 bases, the V and J ends lie 12 bases apart. Its CDR3 holds 14 amino acids, cysteine through phenylalanine. The CDR3 DNA has 42 bases and is translated from base 1. The germline V gene specifies SGHTA as CDR1 and FQGTGA as CDR2. The investigation overall reported the following: The amount of clinical and demographic metadata varied by source and participant and was provided uncurated.

In this chain, TRBV7-3 is recombined with TRBJ1-6, with the D gene uncertain. The source material was peripheral blood. This receptor was obtained from a woman aged 70 to 79 with acute or convalescent COVID-19. The DNA reads as follows: TGTGCCAGCAGCTTAGGCGGGTTTGGATCACCCCTCCACTTT. Its translation is CASSLGGFGSPLHF.